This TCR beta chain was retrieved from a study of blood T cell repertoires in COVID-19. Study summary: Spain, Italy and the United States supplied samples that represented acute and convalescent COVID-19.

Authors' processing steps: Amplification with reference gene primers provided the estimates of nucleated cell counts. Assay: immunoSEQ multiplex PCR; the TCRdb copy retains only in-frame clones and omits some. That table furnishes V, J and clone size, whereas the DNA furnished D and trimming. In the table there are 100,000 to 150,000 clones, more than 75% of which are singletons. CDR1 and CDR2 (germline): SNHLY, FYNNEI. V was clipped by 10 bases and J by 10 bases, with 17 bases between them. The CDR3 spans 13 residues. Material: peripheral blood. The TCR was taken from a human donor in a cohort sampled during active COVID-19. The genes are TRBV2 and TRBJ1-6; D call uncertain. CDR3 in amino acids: CATSESVRSPLHF. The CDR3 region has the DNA TGTGCCACCTCGGAGAGCGTGCGGTCACCCCTCCACTTT.